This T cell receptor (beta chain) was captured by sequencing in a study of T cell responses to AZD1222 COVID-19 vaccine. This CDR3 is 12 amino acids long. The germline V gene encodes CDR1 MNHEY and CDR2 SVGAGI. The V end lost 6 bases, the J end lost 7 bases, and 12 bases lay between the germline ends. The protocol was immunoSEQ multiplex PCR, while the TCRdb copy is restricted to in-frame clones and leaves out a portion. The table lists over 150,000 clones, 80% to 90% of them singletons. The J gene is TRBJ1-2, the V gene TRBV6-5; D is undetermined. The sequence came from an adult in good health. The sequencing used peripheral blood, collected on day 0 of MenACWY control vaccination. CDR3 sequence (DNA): TGTGCCAGCAGCCCCAGAACAGCTGGCTACACCTTC. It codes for CASSPRTAGYTF.